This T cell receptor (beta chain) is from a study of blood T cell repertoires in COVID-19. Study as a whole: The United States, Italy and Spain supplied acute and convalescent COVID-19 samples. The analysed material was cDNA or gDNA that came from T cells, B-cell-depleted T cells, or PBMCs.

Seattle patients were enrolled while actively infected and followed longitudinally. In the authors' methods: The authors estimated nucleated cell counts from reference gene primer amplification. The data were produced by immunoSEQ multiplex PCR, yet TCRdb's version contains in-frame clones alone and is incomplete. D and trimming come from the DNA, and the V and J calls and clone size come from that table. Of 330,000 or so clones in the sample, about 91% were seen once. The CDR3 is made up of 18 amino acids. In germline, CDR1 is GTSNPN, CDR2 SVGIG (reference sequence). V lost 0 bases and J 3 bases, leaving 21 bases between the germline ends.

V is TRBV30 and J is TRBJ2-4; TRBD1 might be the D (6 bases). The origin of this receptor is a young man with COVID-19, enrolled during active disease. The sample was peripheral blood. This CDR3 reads CAWSVDRLQGRVKNIQYF. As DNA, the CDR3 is TGTGCCTGGAGTGTAGACCGTTTACAGGGACGAGTCAAAAACATTCAGTACTTC.